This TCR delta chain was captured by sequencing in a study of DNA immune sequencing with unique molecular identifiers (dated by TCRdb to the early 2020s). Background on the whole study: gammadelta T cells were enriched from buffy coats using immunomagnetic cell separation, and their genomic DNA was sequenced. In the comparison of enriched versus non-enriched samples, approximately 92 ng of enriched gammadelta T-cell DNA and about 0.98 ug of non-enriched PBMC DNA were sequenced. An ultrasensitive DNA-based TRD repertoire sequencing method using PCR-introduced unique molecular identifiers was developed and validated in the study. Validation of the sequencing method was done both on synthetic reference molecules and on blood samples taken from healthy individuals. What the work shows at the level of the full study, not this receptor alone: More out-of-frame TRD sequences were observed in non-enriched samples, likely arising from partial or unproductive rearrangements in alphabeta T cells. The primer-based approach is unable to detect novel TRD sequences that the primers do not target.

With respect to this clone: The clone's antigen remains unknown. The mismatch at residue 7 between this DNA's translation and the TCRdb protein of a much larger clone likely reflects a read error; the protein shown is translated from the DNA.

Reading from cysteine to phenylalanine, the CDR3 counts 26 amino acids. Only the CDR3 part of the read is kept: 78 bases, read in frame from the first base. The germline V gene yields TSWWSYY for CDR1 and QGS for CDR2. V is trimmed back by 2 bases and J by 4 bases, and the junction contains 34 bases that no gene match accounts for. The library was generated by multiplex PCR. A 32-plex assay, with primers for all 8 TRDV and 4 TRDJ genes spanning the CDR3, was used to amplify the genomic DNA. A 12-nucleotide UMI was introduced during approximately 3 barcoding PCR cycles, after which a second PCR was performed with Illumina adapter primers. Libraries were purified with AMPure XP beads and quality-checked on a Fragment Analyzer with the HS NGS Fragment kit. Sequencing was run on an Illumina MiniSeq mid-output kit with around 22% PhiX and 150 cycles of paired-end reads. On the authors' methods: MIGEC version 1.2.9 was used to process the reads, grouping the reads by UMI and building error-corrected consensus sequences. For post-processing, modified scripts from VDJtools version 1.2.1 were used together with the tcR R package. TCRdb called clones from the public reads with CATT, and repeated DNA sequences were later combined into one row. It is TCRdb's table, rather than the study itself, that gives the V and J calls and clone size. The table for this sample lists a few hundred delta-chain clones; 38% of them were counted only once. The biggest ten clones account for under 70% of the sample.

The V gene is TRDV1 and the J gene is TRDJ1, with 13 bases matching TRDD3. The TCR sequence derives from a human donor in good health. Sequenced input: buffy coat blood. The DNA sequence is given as TGTGCTCTTGGGGAATCGGACCCCTACCACCCCCCTCACTGGGGGATACGCGGCATACCTCTCGATAAACTCATCTTT. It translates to CALGESDPYHPPHWGIRGIPLDKLIF.